This TCR beta chain is drawn from a study of CD8+CD57+ T cells in acquired aplastic anemia. Turning to the study itself: Sorted CD4+ and CD8+ cells gave a mean 3.2 ug DNA, range about 0.19 to 27.4 ug. Findings and limits, study-wide: Patients and controls were found to share about 31 CD8+ CDR3 sequences.

This CDR3 has 15 amino acids. The germline V gene encodes CDR1 SGHAT and CDR2 FQDESV (reference sequence). Trimming at V came to 6 bases and at J to 6 bases, leaving 7 bases not matched to a gene. A few counts support this clonotype. The antigen is not known. This may come from a read error, since a much larger clone is one base off. Here the CDR3 omits its conserved ending phenylalanine or tryptophan, so a read error is the likely source. Genomic DNA was employed as the template in profiling TCR beta VDJ and CDR3. MiXCR was run by TCRdb on the reads, yielding one entry per CDR3 protein. The sample includes around 170,000 distinct CDR3 sequences, about half of them seen just once.

The genes are TRBV11-1 and TRBJ2-1, with 11 bases lining up with TRBD1. The clonotype originates from a human donor in good health. The sample comprised sorted CD4+, CD8+, or CD8+CD57+ T cells (not recorded which) from PBMCs. CDR3 loop: CASSLSGTGGNEQFL. In nucleotides, the CDR3 is TGTGCCAGCAGTTTAAGCGGGACAGGGGGCAATGAGCAGTTCCTC.